The rows below give T cell receptor beta chains drawn from one sample of a study of blood T cell repertoires in COVID-19. Clones were sequenced by immunoSEQ multiplex PCR, and TCRdb holds only the in-frame ones, with some missing. The top ten clones hold roughly 27% of a sample with roughly 63,000 clones, 74% of them seen once. The sequenced material came from peripheral blood. These receptors were taken from a woman older than 75 with acute or convalescent COVID-19. CDR3s include the opening cysteine and the closing phenylalanine or tryptophan. Fields, in order: V gene, D gene, clone size, J gene, CDR3 protein, CDR3 DNA. The D gene is left open where the match is weak. Size tells how often a clone was seen (once, few, many) or the class of an expanded clone, and some rows leave it out.

v_call: TRBV23-1
d_call: TRBD2
clone_size: NA
j_call: TRBJ2-5
cdr3_aa: CASSHPAGVGETQYF
cdr3_nt: TGCGCCAGCAGCCACCCGGCGGGGGTAGGAGAGACCCAGTACTTC

v_call: TRBV3-1/TRBV3-2
d_call: TRBD2
clone_size: NA
j_call: TRBJ2-1
cdr3_aa: CASSQELLAGDEQFF
cdr3_nt: TGTGCCAGCAGCCAAGAATTGCTAGCGGGAGACGAGCAGTTCTTC

v_call: TRBV7-9
d_call: TRBD2
clone_size: NA
j_call: TRBJ2-1
cdr3_aa: CASRPRGGPYNEQFF
cdr3_nt: TGTGCCAGCAGACCGAGGGGAGGGCCCTACAATGAGCAGTTCTTC

v_call: TRBV7-2
d_call: TRBD1
clone_size: NA
j_call: TRBJ1-1
cdr3_aa: CASSYRGGYNTEAFF
cdr3_nt: TGTGCCAGCAGCTACCGAGGGGGCTATAACACTGAAGCTTTCTTT

v_call: TRBV5-7
d_call: TRBD1
clone_size: NA
j_call: TRBJ2-7
cdr3_aa: CASSRIFTGDKYEQYF
cdr3_nt: TGTGCCAGCAGCCGTATATTTACAGGGGACAAGTACGAGCAGTACTTC

v_call: TRBV11-3
d_call: TRBD2
clone_size: NA
j_call: TRBJ2-3
cdr3_aa: CASSSPGGSDTDTQYF
cdr3_nt: TGTGCCAGCAGCTCCCCGGGGGGTAGCGACACAGATACGCAGTATTTT

v_call: TRBV14
d_call: NA
clone_size: NA
j_call: TRBJ2-5
cdr3_aa: CASSQLETQYF
cdr3_nt: TGTGCCAGCAGCCAACTAGAGACCCAGTACTTC

v_call: TRBV2
d_call: TRBD1
clone_size: once
j_call: TRBJ2-7
cdr3_aa: CASSEGTGYIVRTYEQYF
cdr3_nt: TGTGCCAGCAGTGAAGGGACAGGGTATATCGTTCGGACCTACGAGCAGTACTTC

v_call: TRBV20-1
d_call: NA
clone_size: once
j_call: TRBJ1-5
cdr3_aa: CSASSGSSQHF
cdr3_nt: TGCAGTGCTAGTTCGGGATCGTCCCAGCATTTT

v_call: TRBV29-1
d_call: NA
clone_size: few
j_call: TRBJ1-4
cdr3_aa: CSVWAGANEKLFF
cdr3_nt: TGCAGCGTCTGGGCGGGAGCTAATGAAAAACTGTTTTTT

v_call: TRBV6-6
d_call: NA
clone_size: NA
j_call: TRBJ2-7
cdr3_aa: CASSHGPDIAYEQYF
cdr3_nt: TGTGCCAGCAGCCATGGCCCGGACATTGCCTACGAGCAGTACTTC

v_call: TRBV3-1/TRBV3-2
d_call: NA
clone_size: NA
j_call: TRBJ1-5
cdr3_aa: CASSRGAGFQPQHF
cdr3_nt: TGTGCCAGCAGCCGGGGAGCCGGATTTCAGCCCCAGCATTTT

v_call: TRBV20-1
d_call: NA
clone_size: NA
j_call: TRBJ2-7
cdr3_aa: CSARGPWEQYF
cdr3_nt: TGCAGTGCTAGGGGCCCATGGGAGCAGTACTTC

v_call: TRBV7-2
d_call: NA
clone_size: NA
j_call: TRBJ2-1
cdr3_aa: CASSKIQGNEQFF
cdr3_nt: TGTGCCAGCAGCAAAATTCAGGGCAATGAGCAGTTCTTC

v_call: TRBV5-1
d_call: NA
clone_size: once
j_call: TRBJ1-1
cdr3_aa: CASSLVPQPEDTEAFF
cdr3_nt: TGCGCCAGCAGCTTGGTACCCCAGCCGGAGGACACTGAAGCTTTCTTT

v_call: TRBV7-6
d_call: TRBD1
clone_size: NA
j_call: TRBJ2-1
cdr3_aa: CASSLEARDRINNEQFF
cdr3_nt: TGTGCCAGCAGCCTGGAGGCCCGGGACAGGATCAACAATGAGCAGTTCTTC

v_call: TRBV4-3
d_call: NA
clone_size: NA
j_call: TRBJ1-1
cdr3_aa: CASSQGGLNTEAFF
cdr3_nt: TGCGCCAGCAGCCAGGGGGGATTGAACACTGAAGCTTTCTTT

v_call: TRBV12-3/TRBV12-4
d_call: TRBD2
clone_size: NA
j_call: TRBJ2-3
cdr3_aa: CASRLAGADTQYF
cdr3_nt: TGTGCCAGCAGGTTAGCGGGAGCGGATACGCAGTATTTT

v_call: TRBV28
d_call: NA
clone_size: once
j_call: TRBJ1-6
cdr3_aa: CASSSHYNSPLHF
cdr3_nt: TGTGCCAGCAGTTCCCACTATAATTCACCCCTCCACTTT

v_call: TRBV29-1
d_call: NA
clone_size: NA
j_call: TRBJ2-5
cdr3_aa: CSVGSEGAGETQYF
cdr3_nt: TGCAGCGTTGGGTCGGAGGGGGCGGGAGAGACCCAGTACTTC

v_call: TRBV18
d_call: NA
clone_size: NA
j_call: TRBJ1-2
cdr3_aa: CASSPPTGQGYTF
cdr3_nt: TGTGCCAGCTCACCTCCCACAGGGCAAGGCTACACCTTC

v_call: TRBV28
d_call: TRBD1
clone_size: NA
j_call: TRBJ1-2
cdr3_aa: CASSLPRDRNPLNYGYTF
cdr3_nt: TGTGCCAGCAGTTTACCCCGGGACAGGAACCCCTTAAACTATGGCTACACCTTC

v_call: TRBV6-5
d_call: NA
clone_size: NA
j_call: TRBJ2-3
cdr3_aa: CASTAGWLETDTQYF
cdr3_nt: TGTGCCAGCACTGCTGGGTGGCTAGAAACAGATACGCAGTATTTT

v_call: TRBV5-1
d_call: TRBD2
clone_size: NA
j_call: TRBJ2-1
cdr3_aa: CASSGRKRETENEQFF
cdr3_nt: TGCGCCAGCAGCGGACGGAAGCGGGAGACGGAAAATGAGCAGTTCTTC

v_call: TRBV5-1
d_call: TRBD1
clone_size: few
j_call: TRBJ2-3
cdr3_aa: CASSLEDRFTDTQYF
cdr3_nt: TGCGCCAGCAGCTTGGAGGACAGGTTCACAGATACGCAGTATTTT

v_call: TRBV7-8
d_call: NA
clone_size: NA
j_call: TRBJ2-3
cdr3_aa: CASSSQGLFTDTQYF
cdr3_nt: TGTGCCAGCAGCTCCCAGGGACTTTTCACAGATACGCAGTATTTT

v_call: TRBV5-1
d_call: TRBD1
clone_size: few
j_call: TRBJ2-7
cdr3_aa: CASSDRDRGLGEQYF
cdr3_nt: TGCGCCAGCAGCGACCGGGACAGGGGGCTCGGCGAGCAGTACTTC

v_call: TRBV6-2/TRBV6-3
d_call: TRBD1
clone_size: NA
j_call: TRBJ2-5
cdr3_aa: CASSRGTGGQGTQYF
cdr3_nt: TGTGCCAGCAGTCGGGGGACAGGGGGGCAAGGGACCCAGTACTTC

v_call: TRBV28
d_call: NA
clone_size: NA
j_call: TRBJ1-2
cdr3_aa: CASREADYGYTF
cdr3_nt: TGTGCCAGTCGAGAGGCAGACTATGGCTACACCTTC

v_call: TRBV11-3
d_call: NA
clone_size: NA
j_call: TRBJ2-5
cdr3_aa: CASSLAGNGEETQYF
cdr3_nt: TGTGCCAGCAGCTTAGCAGGAAACGGGGAAGAGACCCAGTACTTC

v_call: TRBV6-2/TRBV6-3
d_call: NA
clone_size: NA
j_call: TRBJ1-2
cdr3_aa: CASSYPGQTSYGYTF
cdr3_nt: TGTGCCAGCAGTTACCCAGGACAGACGAGCTATGGCTACACCTTC

v_call: TRBV11-2
d_call: NA
clone_size: NA
j_call: TRBJ2-3
cdr3_aa: CASSLVGAQDTQYF
cdr3_nt: TGTGCCAGCAGCTTAGTAGGGGCCCAGGATACGCAGTATTTT

v_call: TRBV7-2
d_call: TRBD2
clone_size: NA
j_call: TRBJ2-1
cdr3_aa: CASSSIWREYNNEQFF
cdr3_nt: TGTGCCAGCAGCTCCATTTGGCGGGAGTATAACAATGAGCAGTTCTTC

v_call: TRBV30
d_call: NA
clone_size: NA
j_call: TRBJ2-7
cdr3_aa: CAWSVSGADEQYF
cdr3_nt: TGTGCCTGGAGTGTATCAGGGGCCGACGAGCAGTACTTC

v_call: TRBV7-8
d_call: TRBD1
clone_size: NA
j_call: TRBJ2-1
cdr3_aa: CASSLSDRGVNEQFF
cdr3_nt: TGTGCCAGCAGCTTGTCCGACAGGGGGGTCAATGAGCAGTTCTTC

v_call: TRBV19
d_call: NA
clone_size: NA
j_call: TRBJ2-7
cdr3_aa: CASSSRDKGRRSEQYF
cdr3_nt: TGTGCCAGTAGTTCCCGGGACAAGGGCCGCCGATCCGAGCAGTACTTC

v_call: TRBV5-1
d_call: TRBD1
clone_size: NA
j_call: TRBJ1-1
cdr3_aa: CASSRRQGVEAFF
cdr3_nt: TGCGCCAGCAGCCGCCGACAGGGGGTTGAAGCTTTCTTT

v_call: TRBV30
d_call: TRBD1
clone_size: NA
j_call: TRBJ2-3
cdr3_aa: CAWSVPRGIADTQYF
cdr3_nt: TGTGCCTGGAGTGTCCCCAGGGGGATAGCAGATACGCAGTATTTT

v_call: TRBV7-6
d_call: NA
clone_size: NA
j_call: TRBJ2-1
cdr3_aa: CASSLASFDNEQFF
cdr3_nt: TGTGCCAGCAGCTTAGCGTCCTTCGACAATGAGCAGTTCTTC

v_call: TRBV19
d_call: NA
clone_size: NA
j_call: TRBJ2-1
cdr3_aa: CASSIPTSSYNEQFF
cdr3_nt: TGTGCCAGTAGTATCCCGACTAGCTCCTACAATGAGCAGTTCTTC

v_call: TRBV19
d_call: TRBD2
clone_size: NA
j_call: TRBJ2-7
cdr3_aa: CASSRGLAGSPYEQYF
cdr3_nt: TGTGCCAGTAGTCGCGGACTAGCGGGTTCCCCCTACGAGCAGTACTTC

v_call: TRBV10-3
d_call: TRBD2
clone_size: NA
j_call: TRBJ2-3
cdr3_aa: CAISGLAGGGDTQYF
cdr3_nt: TGTGCCATCAGTGGATTAGCGGGAGGGGGAGATACGCAGTATTTT

v_call: TRBV28
d_call: NA
clone_size: NA
j_call: TRBJ1-4
cdr3_aa: CASRQQGHNEKLFF
cdr3_nt: TGTGCCAGCAGGCAACAGGGCCATAATGAAAAACTGTTTTTT

v_call: TRBV5-1
d_call: NA
clone_size: NA
j_call: TRBJ2-7
cdr3_aa: CASSFGTAAYEQYF
cdr3_nt: TGCGCCAGCAGCTTTGGGACTGCGGCCTACGAGCAGTACTTC

v_call: TRBV6-5
d_call: NA
clone_size: NA
j_call: TRBJ2-2
cdr3_aa: CASRRDRDTGELFF
cdr3_nt: TGTGCCAGCAGGCGGGACAGAGACACCGGGGAGCTGTTTTTT

v_call: TRBV7-9
d_call: NA
clone_size: NA
j_call: TRBJ2-7
cdr3_aa: CASSIAGLPSSEQYF
cdr3_nt: TGTGCCAGCAGCATCGCCGGACTACCCAGTTCCGAGCAGTACTTC

v_call: TRBV27
d_call: TRBD1
clone_size: NA
j_call: TRBJ2-5
cdr3_aa: CASSSPSGQEETQYF
cdr3_nt: TGTGCCAGCAGTTCCCCCTCAGGACAGGAGGAGACCCAGTACTTC